This TCR beta chain was found in a study of T cell changes during pregnancy in multiple sclerosis. Data came from immunoSEQ multiplex PCR; TCRdb stores just in-frame clones and leaves some out. The sample holds some 64,000 clones, roughly 88% seen once. This CDR3 contains 15 residues. From germline, CDR1 is SGHDN and CDR2 FVKESK. V was trimmed by 1 base and J by 7 bases, leaving 13 bases between them. Sequenced material: peripheral blood, taken in the second trimester of pregnancy. The rearrangement links TRBV14 to TRBJ2-2, with a possible D match to TRBD1 (5 bases). The clonotype originates from a female donor in good health, enrolled as a control in a pregnancy study. CDR3 DNA sequence: TGTGCCAGCAGCCAAGGGACATCATTAGGCGGGGAGCTGTTTTTT. This encodes CASSQGTSLGGELFF.